The 2 T cell receptor beta chains below all came from one sample that was sequenced in a study of T cells in Graves' hyperthyroidism and ophthalmopathy (dated by TCRdb to between 2019 and 2020). The method behind the library was multiplex PCR. For sequencing, an Illumina HiSeq 2000 was employed. Amplification of TCR beta CDR3 regions was carried out from RNA transcripts. For the first round of RT-PCR on the TCR CDR3, the HTBI primer set was used together with the Qiagen OneStep RT-PCR kit. TCRdb reworked the public reads: Q25 trimming with fastp, MiXCR clone assembly, productive beta chains retained. Each CDR3 protein appears once, grouped with its most common genes and DNA. The sample includes about 680,000 distinct CDR3 sequences, with 30% to 40% observed a single time. 31% of the sample lies in the top ten. The material sequenced was blood. These receptors originate from a woman between 40 and 55 years old with Graves' hyperthyroidism.

To note about this clonotype: This may be a read error, as it is one base from a much larger clone. V gene TRBV10-3 combines with J gene TRBJ2-2; D is unclear. Between the trimmed V and J ends, which lost 0 bases and 2 bases, there was a span of 10 bases. Germline CDR1 ENHRY, CDR2 SYGVKD. The CDR3 is 16 amino acids. The CDR3 is CAISESVGANTGELFF. The CDR3, as DNA: TGTGCCATCAGTGAGTCGGTGGGCGCTAACACCGGGGAGCTGTTTTTT.

In the case of this clonotype: A junction boundary mismatches the germline segment, possibly from a read error. This chain joins TRBV12-3 or TRBV12-4 and TRBJ1-3; tentatively, D is TRBD1 (5 bases). This CDR3 region has 14 residues. The CDR3 sequence is CASTFWDSGNAIYF. The CDR3 bases are TGTGCCAGCACCTTTTGGGACTCTGGAAACGCCATATATTTT.